Sequencing of this TCR beta chain was carried out in a study of blood T cell repertoires in COVID-19. Looking at the study overall: The samples span acute and convalescent COVID-19 from the United States, Italy and Spain.

Original processing methods: From reference gene primer amplification, estimates of nucleated cell counts were derived. Libraries were prepared by immunoSEQ multiplex PCR; TCRdb keeps only in-frame clonotypes and omits some of them. V and J calls plus clone size are reproduced from that table; the DNA served to infer D and trimming. The sample holds about 200,000 clones, approximately 86% seen once. Within 2 weeks before study entry, exposed participants met a COVID-19 case. Sequencing was done on a sample of PBMCs or T cells enriched from blood (not recorded which). This sequence originates from a woman aged 25 to 45 who had been exposed to COVID-19.

CDR3 sequence (DNA): TGCGCCAGCAGCTCCGGTGGGGGGGGTCAGCCCCAGCATTTT. It specifies CASSSGGGGQPQHF. The V and J genes are TRBV5-1 and TRBJ1-5, with TRBD1 as a possible D gene (5 bases). V lost 3 bases to trimming and J lost 6 bases, with 13 bases between them. The CDR3 is 14 residues long. CDR1 and CDR2 from the germline V gene are SGHRS and YFSETQ.